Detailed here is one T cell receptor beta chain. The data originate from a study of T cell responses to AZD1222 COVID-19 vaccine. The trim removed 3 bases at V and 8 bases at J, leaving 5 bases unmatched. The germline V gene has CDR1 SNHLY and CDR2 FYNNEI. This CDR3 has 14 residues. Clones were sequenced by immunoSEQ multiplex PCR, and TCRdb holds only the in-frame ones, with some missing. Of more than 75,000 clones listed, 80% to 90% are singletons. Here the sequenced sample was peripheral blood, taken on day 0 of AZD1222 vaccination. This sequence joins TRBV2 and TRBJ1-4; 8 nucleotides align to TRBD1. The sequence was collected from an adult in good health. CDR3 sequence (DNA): TGTGCCAGCAGTGACCGGACAGGGATGGAAAAACTGTTTTTT. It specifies CASSDRTGMEKLFF. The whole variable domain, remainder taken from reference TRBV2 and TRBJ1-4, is EPEVTQTPSHQVTQMGQEVILRCVPISNHLYFYWYRQILGQKVEFLVSFYNNEISEKSEIFDDQFSVERPDGSNFTLKIRSTKLEDSAMYFCASSDRTGMEKLFFGSGTQLSVL.